Reported below is one T cell receptor beta chain. The PBMCs were sourced from fresh peripheral blood (approximately 10 ml). The entry originates in a study of T cells in Graves' hyperthyroidism and ophthalmopathy. Study-level information: Specimen type is peripheral blood, collected at initial diagnosis prior to any treatment.

TCR beta CDR3 regions were amplified from RNA transcripts. HTBI primers were the set used in a first-round RT-PCR of the TCR CDR3. MiXCR, run by TCRdb on the multiplex PCR reads, gives a single entry per CDR3 protein. The sample consists of 400,000 to 550,000 distinct CDR3 sequences, less than 25% of them appearing once. CDR1 is SNHLY, CDR2 FYNNEI, per germline. The J segment lost 5 bases and the V segment lost 7 bases, leaving 12 bases of the junction unmatched. The CDR3 sequence is 16 residues long. The sample taken for sequencing was blood. The receptor's source is a woman in her thirties with Graves' ophthalmopathy. The chain is built from TRBV2 and TRBJ2-5, with TRBD2 matching over 11 bases. The CDR3 DNA is TGTGCCAGCAAGCAGCTAGCGGGGGGAAGGGAGGAGACCCAGTACTTC. Its protein is CASKQLAGGREETQYF.